This T cell receptor (beta chain) is drawn from a study of T cell clonotyping in hematopoietic cell transplantation (dated by TCRdb to about 2021). In terms of the full investigation: Recipient samples taken before transplant were obtained following cytoreduction. Patients were recruited between 2015 and 2017 and followed until September 2020 or death. In the study, more than 120 blood samples were gathered from a few dozen consecutive transplant recipients and their related donors. Broader findings and caveats from the paper: A decrease in recipient TCR diversity was observed after transplant, and a progressive increase in pathologically expanded clonotypes was seen from day 30 to day 180. The sample size was limited and the cells went unsorted, which meant the CD4 and CD8 repertoire contributions could not be told apart. Inverse Simpson Index values from donors and from recipients before transplant predicted broader TCR repertoire diversity after transplant. Just a small fraction of recipient repertoires overlapped with donor repertoires, and more than 95% appeared de novo at the given depth.

TCR beta CDR3 regions were amplified from genomic DNA with the immunoSEQ assay, a bias-controlled multiplex PCR using V- and J-specific primers. In a second PCR step, a proprietary barcode and Illumina adapter sequences were attached to the CDR3 amplicons. CDR3 libraries were sequenced on an Illumina MiSeq instrument. The paper's data handling went like this. Export and quality control were handled in immunoSEQ Analyzer 3.0, while downstream analyses relied on R Bioconductor and Immunarch. Only productive rearrangements within the normalized downsampled data set were used in the calculation of repertoire metrics. In the normalized cohort, a clonotype counted as pathologically expanded if the clonotype was larger than 5 templates. The Inverse Simpson Index was used to measure repertoire diversity. The non-normalized data set was used for CMV-specificity analyses so that all clonotypes could be captured. TCRdb took over this immuneACCESS table, retaining in-frame rearrangements with V and J assigned. Such tables are incomplete; in checked studies, under half of the missing clones stem from an unresolved V gene, and the remainder is unexplained. D and trimming come from the DNA, and the V and J calls and clone size come from that table. The table for this sample lists 25,000 to 35,000 clones; approximately 77% of them were counted only once. Of the sample, approximately 6.2% is held by the ten largest clones.

Concerning this clone: Its recognized antigen is unknown. Per-nucleotide qualities are absent, and no much larger clonotype sits a single base away.

Sample time point, as interpreted from the label and publication: recipient sample about 28 days before transplant, after cytoreduction. Blood samples were obtained from recipients approximately 28 days before transplant and at days 30, 100 and 180 after transplant. Using Nuclei Lysis Solution, genomic DNA was extracted from unfractionated peripheral blood mononuclear cells that were either fresh or cryopreserved. Sequences SQVTM (CDR1) and ANQGSEA (CDR2) are obtained from the germline V gene. The CDR3 sequence holds 16 residues, the cysteine and phenylalanine included. The only DNA kept is the CDR3, 48 bases in frame from the first base. V loses 4 bases of germline sequence and J loses 4 bases, and the interval between the two ends is 22 bases.

The chain is assembled from TRBV29-1 and TRBJ1-1, with no D gene named confidently. The sequence was obtained from a man in his fifties or sixties with myelodysplastic syndrome. Some clones in this sample may be carry-over from other donors' samples. This specimen was peripheral blood mononuclear cells, taken before stem cell transplant. The nucleotides read TGCAGCGTTGGGGAGGTTGGGTATATCGGAGGCACTGAAGCTTTCTTT. The translation is CSVGEVGYIGGTEAFF.